Each of the 14 T cell receptor beta chains below was sequenced from the same sample in a study of T cells in Graves' hyperthyroidism and ophthalmopathy. Amplification yielded TCR beta CDR3 regions, with RNA transcripts as the source. HTBI primers were employed in a first-round RT-PCR of the TCR CDR3. From the multiplex PCR reads, TCRdb called clonotypes with MiXCR, one entry per CDR3 protein. This sample has about 210,000 distinct CDR3 sequences, with more than 15% found just once. The sequenced sample was blood. The receptors stem from a man in his forties or fifties with Graves' hyperthyroidism.

This clonotype showed up many times. The genes are TRBV12-3 or TRBV12-4 and TRBJ2-5; D is possibly TRBD1 or TRBD2 (6 bases each). The V end lost 5 bases, the J end lost 1 base, and 14 bases lay between the germline ends. The CDR3 is made up of 15 amino acids. The CDR3 DNA follows: TGTGCCAGCAGTCACATAGGGGGGACCCAAGAGACCCAGTACTTC. This translates into CASSHIGGTQETQYF.

The V call is TRBV28, the J call TRBJ1-2; TRBD1 might be the D (5 bases). Germline CDR1 reads MDHEN; CDR2 reads SYDVKM. This CDR3 has 14 amino acids. Deletions cut 6 bases from V and 7 bases from J, with 18 bases between. This chain's CDR3 is CASSLPLRVGGYTF. The CDR3, as DNA: TGTGCCAGCAGCTTACCTCTCAGGGTAGGTGGCTACACCTTC.

In its sample, this clonotype was seen many times. In DNA form, the CDR3 reads TGTGCCAGCAGTTACTCCAATTTCGGAGCCGATACGCAGTATTTT. Its translation: CASSYSNFGADTQYF. This chain uses TRBV6-6 with TRBJ2-3; D uncertain. CDR1 is MNHNY, CDR2 SVGAGI, per germline (reference sequence). The CDR3 covers 15 residues. Trimming removed 0 bases at V and 6 bases at J, with 13 bases between.

This clonotype was recorded many times. CDR3 region: CSVDNSGDQETQYF. The CDR3 DNA reads as TGCAGCGTTGATAATAGCGGGGACCAAGAGACCCAGTACTTC. The chain is built from TRBV29-1 and TRBJ2-5, with 8 bases that match TRBD2. The V gene's germline CDR1 is SQVTM and CDR2 ANQGSEA. After removal of 3 bases from V and 0 bases from J, the junction contained 3 bases not matched to a gene. The CDR3 extends over 14 amino acids.

There are many counts of this clonotype. CDR3 sequence: CASSFPGYEQYF. The DNA for the CDR3 is TGCGCCAGCAGCTTCCCAGGGTACGAGCAGTACTTC. This chain connects TRBV5-1 to TRBJ2-7; D is perhaps TRBD1 (5 bases). The CDR3 covers 12 residues. Germline lookup yields CDR1 SGHRS and CDR2 YFSETQ. The V end lost 2 bases, the J end lost 4 bases, and 7 bases lay between the germline ends.

The gene calls are TRBV5-1 and TRBJ2-2; 7 bases match TRBD1. The CDR3 runs to 15 residues. The V and J ends lost 3 bases and 5 bases, in that order; junction bases with no gene match: 7. Germline V gives CDR1 SGHRS, CDR2 YFSETQ. The CDR3 reads CASSSTGQLTGELFF. The CDR3 nucleotides read TGCGCCAGCAGCTCAACGGGACAGTTGACCGGGGAGCTGTTTTTT.

This clonotype came up many times. The gene calls are TRBV11-1 and TRBJ2-7; 7 nucleotides align to TRBD1. CDR1 is SGHAT, CDR2 FQDESV, per germline (reference sequence). The CDR3 runs to 15 residues. V shed 1 base, J shed 0 bases, and the junction held 3 bases outside the gene matches. The CDR3, as DNA: TGTGCCAGCAGCTTAGACCGGGACAGCTCCTACGAGCAGTACTTC. Encoded protein: CASSLDRDSSYEQYF.

On this clonotype: A much larger clone differs from this one at a single base, so this may be a read error. V gene TRBV7-9 combines with J gene TRBJ2-5, with 9 bases matching TRBD2. There are 14 residues in the CDR3. Germline CDR1 is SEHNR and CDR2 is FQNEAQ (reference sequence). CDR3 amino acids: CAGSVGGRGETQYF. The CDR3 DNA is TGTGCCGGCAGCGTGGGCGGGAGGGGTGAGACCCAGTACTTC.

The chain joins TRBV6-1 to TRBJ2-3, with 8 bases fitting TRBD2. Germline assignment: CDR1 MNHNS and CDR2 SASEGT. The V segment lost 6 bases and the J segment 4 bases; nucleotides outside the gene matches: 9. The CDR3 loop spans 15 amino acids. Here the CDR3 DNA reads TGTGCCAGCAGCCGACTAGCGCCTAGGTCAGATACGCAGTATTTT. Translating it yields CASSRLAPRSDTQYF.

In this sample, this clonotype turned up many times. The chain uses TRBV11-2 and TRBJ2-1; D might be TRBD2 (6 bases). Trimming shortened V by 1 base and J by 7 bases, and 14 bases separated the two germline ends. The germline V gene encodes CDR1 SGHAT and CDR2 FQNNGV. The CDR3 covers 15 residues. CDR3 DNA: TGTGCCAGCAGCTTAGTAGTAGGTGGGGGGAATGAGCAGTTCTTC. Its protein product is CASSLVVGGGNEQFF.

This clonotype has at least ten counts. The J gene is TRBJ2-7, the V gene TRBV20-1; D ambiguous. CDR1 is DFQATT, CDR2 SNEGSKA, per germline (reference sequence). Trimming stripped 3 bases from V and 2 bases from J, with 17 bases between. This CDR3 has 15 residues. CDR3 bases: TGCAGTGCTAGTTATGGCAGCATCGACCCCTACGAGCAGTACTTC. This gives the protein CSASYGSIDPYEQYF.

The sample holds many counts of this clonotype. The chain combines TRBV27 with TRBJ1-2; 7 positions agree with TRBD1. The germline V gene encodes CDR1 MNHEY and CDR2 SMNVEV (reference sequence). CDR3 size: 13 residues. V dropped 5 bases and J dropped 4; count of bases not matched to a gene: 4. The CDR3 region is CASSKQGTYGYTF. CDR3 DNA: TGTGCCAGCAGTAAACAGGGGACCTATGGCTACACCTTC.

This clonotype was seen at least ten times. The rearrangement joins TRBV2 to TRBJ2-2; 7 nucleotides line up with TRBD1. This CDR3 is 14 amino acids long. J lost 4 bases, V lost 6 bases, and 5 bases had no gene match. Germline V CDR1 and CDR2: SNHLY, FYNNEI. The CDR3 sequence: CASRVQGTTGELFF. DNA of the CDR3: TGTGCCAGCAGAGTACAGGGGACCACCGGGGAGCTGTTTTTT.

At least ten counts were recorded for this clonotype. This chain uses TRBV30 with TRBJ1-4; no clear D gene. The CDR3 length is 11 residues. Germline loops: CDR1 GTSNPN, CDR2 SVGIG (reference sequence). Trimming left V 2 bases short and J 4 bases short, with 2 bases between. Here the CDR3 reads CAWSSNEKLFF. The CDR3 DNA follows: TGTGCCTGGAGTAGTAATGAAAAACTGTTTTTT.